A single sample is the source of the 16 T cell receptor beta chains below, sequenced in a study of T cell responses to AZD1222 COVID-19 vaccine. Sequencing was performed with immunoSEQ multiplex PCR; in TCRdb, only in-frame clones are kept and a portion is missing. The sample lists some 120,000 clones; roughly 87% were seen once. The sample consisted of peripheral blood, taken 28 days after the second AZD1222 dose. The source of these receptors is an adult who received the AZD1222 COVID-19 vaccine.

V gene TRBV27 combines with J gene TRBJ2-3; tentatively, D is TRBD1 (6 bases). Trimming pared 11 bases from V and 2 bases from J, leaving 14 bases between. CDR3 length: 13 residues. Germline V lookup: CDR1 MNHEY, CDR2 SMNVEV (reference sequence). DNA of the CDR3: TGTGCCTCCATGAGGGGGAACACAGATACGCAGTATTTT. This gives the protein CASMRGNTDTQYF.

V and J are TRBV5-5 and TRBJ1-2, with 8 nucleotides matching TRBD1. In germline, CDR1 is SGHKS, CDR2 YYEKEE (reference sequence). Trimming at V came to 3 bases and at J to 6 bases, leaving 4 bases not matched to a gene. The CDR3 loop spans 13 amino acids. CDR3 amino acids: CASSWTGPDGYTF. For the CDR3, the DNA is TGTGCCAGCAGCTGGACAGGGCCGGATGGCTACACCTTC.

The CDR3 DNA reads as TGTGCCAGCAGCTTAGTCCCTGAGCACACTGAAGCTTTCTTT. Translating gives CASSLVPEHTEAFF. The chain couples TRBV7-8 to TRBJ1-1; D is unclear. V shed 1 base and J shed 3 bases, with 9 bases lying between them. This CDR3 region has 14 residues. The germline gives CDR1 SGHVS, CDR2 FQNEAQ.

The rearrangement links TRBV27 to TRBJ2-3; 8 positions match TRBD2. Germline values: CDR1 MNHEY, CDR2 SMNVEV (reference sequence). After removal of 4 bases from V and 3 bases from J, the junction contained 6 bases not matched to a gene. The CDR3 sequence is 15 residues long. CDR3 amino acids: CASSSSTSATDTQYF. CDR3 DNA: TGTGCCAGCAGTTCCTCGACTAGCGCGACAGATACGCAGTATTTT.

CDR3 nucleotides: TGTGCCAGTAGTATTAGATCCCACTACGAGCAGTACTTC. It yields the protein CASSIRSHYEQYF. The chain recombines TRBV19 with TRBJ2-7; D is unresolved. Germline-derived CDR1 and CDR2 are LNHDA and SQIVND (reference sequence). Trimming removed 3 bases from V and 3 bases from J, with 9 bases in between. The length of the CDR3 is 13 residues.

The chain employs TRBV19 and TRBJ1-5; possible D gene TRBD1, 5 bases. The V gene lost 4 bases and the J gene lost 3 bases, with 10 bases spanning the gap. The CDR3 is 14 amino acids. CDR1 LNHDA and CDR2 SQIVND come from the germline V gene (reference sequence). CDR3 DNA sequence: TGTGCCAGTAGTAACCAGGGTGCCAATCAGCCCCAGCATTTT. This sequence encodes CASSNQGANQPQHF.

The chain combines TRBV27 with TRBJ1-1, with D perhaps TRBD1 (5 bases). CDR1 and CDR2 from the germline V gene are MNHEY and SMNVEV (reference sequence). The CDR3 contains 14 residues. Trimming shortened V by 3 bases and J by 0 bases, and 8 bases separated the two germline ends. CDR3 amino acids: CASSFRVMNTEAFF. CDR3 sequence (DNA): TGTGCCAGCAGTTTCAGGGTCATGAACACTGAAGCTTTCTTT.

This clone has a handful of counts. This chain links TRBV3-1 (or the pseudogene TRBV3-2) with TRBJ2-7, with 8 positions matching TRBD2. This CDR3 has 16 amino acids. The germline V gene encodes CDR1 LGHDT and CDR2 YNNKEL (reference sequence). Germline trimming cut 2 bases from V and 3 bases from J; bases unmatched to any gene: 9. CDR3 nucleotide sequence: TGTGCCAGCAGCCAAAACGGGAGGGCCATAGTCTACGAGCAGTACTTC. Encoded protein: CASSQNGRAIVYEQYF.

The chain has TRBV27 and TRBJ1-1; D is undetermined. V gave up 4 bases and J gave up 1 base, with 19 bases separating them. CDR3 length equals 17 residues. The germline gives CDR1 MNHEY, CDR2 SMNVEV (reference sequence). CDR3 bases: TGTGCCAGCAGTTCGTACGGGCTGGCAGGAAGGAACACTGAAGCTTTCTTT. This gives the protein CASSSYGLAGRNTEAFF.

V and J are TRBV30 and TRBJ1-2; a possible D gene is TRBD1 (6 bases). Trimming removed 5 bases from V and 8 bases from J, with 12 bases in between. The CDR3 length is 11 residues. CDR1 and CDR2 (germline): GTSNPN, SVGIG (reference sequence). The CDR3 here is CAWAIGGGYTF. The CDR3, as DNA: TGTGCCTGGGCTATTGGGGGCGGCTACACCTTC.

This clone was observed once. This CDR3 reads CASSSDRGQRAFF. CDR3 DNA: TGTGCCAGCAGCTCTGACAGGGGGCAGAGAGCTTTCTTT. The rearrangement joins TRBV7-9 to TRBJ1-1; TRBD1 agrees at 10 bases. The germline V gene encodes CDR1 SEHNR and CDR2 FQNEAQ (reference sequence). Trimming cost V 4 bases and J 10 bases; bases outside gene matches: 6. This CDR3 is 13 amino acids long.

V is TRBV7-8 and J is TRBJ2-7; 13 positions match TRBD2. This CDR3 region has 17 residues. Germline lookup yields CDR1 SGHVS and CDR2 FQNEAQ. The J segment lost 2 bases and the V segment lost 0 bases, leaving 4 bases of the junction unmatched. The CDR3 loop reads CASSLALAGGNPYEQYF. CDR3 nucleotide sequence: TGTGCCAGCAGCTTAGCACTAGCGGGAGGGAACCCCTACGAGCAGTACTTC.

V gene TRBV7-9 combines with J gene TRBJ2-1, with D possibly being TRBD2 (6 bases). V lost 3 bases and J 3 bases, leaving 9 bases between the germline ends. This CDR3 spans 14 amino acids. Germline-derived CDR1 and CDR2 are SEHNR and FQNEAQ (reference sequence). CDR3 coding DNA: TGTGCCAGCAGCTTCCGCGGGAACTACAATGAGCAGTTCTTC. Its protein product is CASSFRGNYNEQFF.

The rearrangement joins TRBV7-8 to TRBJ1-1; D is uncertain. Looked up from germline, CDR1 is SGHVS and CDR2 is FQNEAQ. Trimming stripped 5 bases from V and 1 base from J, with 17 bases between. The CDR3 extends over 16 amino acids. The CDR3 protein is CASSLPFGGENTEAFF. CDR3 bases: TGTGCCAGCAGCCTACCTTTTGGAGGAGAGAACACTGAAGCTTTCTTT.

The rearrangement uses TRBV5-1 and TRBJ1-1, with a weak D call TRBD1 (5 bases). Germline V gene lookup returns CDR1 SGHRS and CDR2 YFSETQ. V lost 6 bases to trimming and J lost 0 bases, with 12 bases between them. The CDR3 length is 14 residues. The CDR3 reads CASTGQTMNTEAFF. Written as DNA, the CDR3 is TGCGCCAGCACAGGGCAGACCATGAACACTGAAGCTTTCTTT.

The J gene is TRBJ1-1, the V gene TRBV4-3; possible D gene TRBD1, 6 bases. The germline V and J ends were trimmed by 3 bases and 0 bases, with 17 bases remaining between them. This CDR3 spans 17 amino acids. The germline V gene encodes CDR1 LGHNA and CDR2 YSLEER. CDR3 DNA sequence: TGCGCCAGCAGCCAGTATTCACAGGGAGGCGTGAACACTGAAGCTTTCTTT. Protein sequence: CASSQYSQGGVNTEAFF.